Presented here are 27 T cell receptor beta chains from one specimen sequenced in a study of control samples from healthy donors and cancer patients. Assay: immunoSEQ multiplex PCR; the TCRdb copy retains only in-frame clones and omits some. Found here are about 160,000 clones, 85% to 95% of them singletons; the top ten hold 8.5%. The sample consisted of blood. Receptor source: a woman in her 40s in good health.

This clone has a single count. This chain connects TRBV4-1 to TRBJ2-3, with D perhaps matching TRBD1 (6 bases). V lost 3 bases to trimming and J lost 4 bases, with 17 bases between them. Germline-derived CDR1 and CDR2 are MGHRA and YSYEKL. The CDR3 runs 16 residues. CDR3 residues: CASSQRTERTSDTQYF. The CDR3, as DNA: TGCGCCAGCAGCCAGAGGACAGAAAGAACTTCAGATACGCAGTATTTT.

V gene TRBV6-6 combines with J gene TRBJ2-1; 9 bases line up with TRBD2. The length of the CDR3 is 16 residues. The trim removed 5 bases at V and 8 bases at J, leaving 13 bases unmatched. The germline V gene encodes CDR1 MNHNY and CDR2 SVGAGI (reference sequence). The CDR3 DNA follows: TGTGCCAGCAGTCCCCTACGAGCGGGAGGTTTCCATGAGCAGTTCTTC. Translation gives CASSPLRAGGFHEQFF.

This clone was seen a handful of times. This chain links TRBV19 with TRBJ1-5; TRBD1 might be the D (5 bases). Trimming took 4 bases from V and 5 from J, leaving 18 bases between them. The CDR3 extends over 16 amino acids. CDR1 LNHDA and CDR2 SQIVND come from the germline V gene (reference sequence). CDR3 DNA sequence: TGTGCCAGTAGTAGCGCGGGGCAGATCTTCTATCAGCCCCAGCATTTT. Its translation is CASSSAGQIFYQPQHF.

This clone has just one count. The chain uses TRBV6-5 and TRBJ1-6; no firm D call. V was shortened by 2 bases and J by 2 bases, with 10 bases between the two germline ends. The CDR3 extends over 16 amino acids. Per the germline V gene, CDR1 is MNHEY and CDR2 is SVGAGI. In nucleotides, the CDR3 is TGTGCCAGCAGTTACGAAGGGTTTACCTATAATTCACCCCTCCACTTT. Translating gives CASSYEGFTYNSPLHF.

A note on this clone: The same CDR3 arises from other DNA sequences in this sample as well. The chain carries TRBV9 and TRBJ2-2, with no clear D. The CDR3 has 12 amino acids. The germline V and J ends were trimmed by 0 bases and 8 bases, with 5 bases remaining between them. Germline V gene data show CDR1 as SGDLS and CDR2 as YYNGEE. CDR3 sequence (DNA): TGTGCCAGCAGCGTAGTTGGGGGGGAGCTGTTTTTT. Encoded protein: CASSVVGGELFF.

Concerning this clone itself: Other nucleotide sequences in the sample specify the same CDR3. This rearrangement joins TRBV5-1 to TRBJ1-6, with 7 bases fitting TRBD1. In germline, CDR1 is SGHRS, CDR2 YFSETQ. V was pared by 0 bases and J by 6 bases, with 0 bases of the junction left unmatched. The CDR3 sequence is 14 residues long. The CDR3 bases are TGCGCCAGCAGCTTGGACAGGGGTAATTCACCCCTCCACTTT. Translation gives CASSLDRGNSPLHF.

The chain links TRBV5-1 to TRBJ1-4; 7 nucleotides line up with TRBD1. CDR1 and CDR2 from the germline V gene are SGHRS and YFSETQ. CDR3 length: 15 amino acids. The J segment lost 3 bases and the V segment lost 4 bases, leaving 6 bases of the junction unmatched. The DNA of the CDR3 is TGCGCCAGCAGCAGGGGGGACAGTCCTAATGAAAAACTGTTTTTT. Protein product: CASSRGDSPNEKLFF.

This chain links TRBV5-1 with TRBJ1-5; D not certain. CDR3 length: 14 residues. V lost 4 bases, J lost 1 base, and 9 bases lay in between. Germline lookup yields CDR1 SGHRS and CDR2 YFSETQ. Here the CDR3 reads CASSPDRSNQPQHF. The CDR3, as DNA: TGCGCCAGCAGCCCCGACCGGAGCAATCAGCCCCAGCATTTT.

This rearrangement joins TRBV2 to TRBJ2-5, with 9 bases that match TRBD2. The ends lost 6 bases at V and 5 bases at J; junction bases unmatched: 7. This CDR3 spans 14 amino acids. From germline, CDR1 is SNHLY and CDR2 FYNNEI. This CDR3 reads CASSGGRASETQYF. As DNA, the CDR3 is TGTGCCAGCAGCGGCGGGAGGGCCTCGGAGACCCAGTACTTC.

This clone was observed once. CDR3 in amino acids: CASIDRRKMNTEAFF. For the CDR3, the DNA is TGTGCCAGCATCGACAGGCGAAAGATGAACACTGAAGCTTTCTTT. The rearrangement joins TRBV27 to TRBJ1-1, with a tentative D call TRBD1 (6 bases). V lost 7 bases and J 0 bases, leaving 15 bases between the germline ends. The CDR3 contains 15 residues. CDR1 MNHEY and CDR2 SMNVEV come from the germline V gene (reference sequence).

This chain connects TRBV5-1 to TRBJ2-7; TRBD1 matches at 8 bases. Trimming removed 3 bases from V and 1 base from J; junction bases left unmatched: 6. Germline CDR1 is SGHRS and CDR2 is YFSETQ. CDR3 size: 15 residues. Here the CDR3 DNA reads TGCGCCAGCAGCTCAGGACAGGGTGGGTCCTACGAGCAGTACTTC. Its protein product is CASSSGQGGSYEQYF.

This clone was counted between two and nine times. The chain is built from TRBV30 and TRBJ1-4; the D is unclear. CDR3 length equals 12 residues. V lost 3 bases and J 10 bases, leaving 12 bases between the germline ends. Per the germline V gene, CDR1 is GTSNPN and CDR2 is SVGIG (reference sequence). CDR3 protein: CAWSELSVKLFF. In nucleotides, the CDR3 is TGTGCCTGGAGCGAGCTTTCGGTAAAACTGTTTTTT.

The chain joins TRBV2 to TRBJ2-1; TRBD2 matches at 8 bases. J was trimmed by 3 bases and V by 7 bases; bases with no gene match: 8. Germline CDR1 is SNHLY and CDR2 is FYNNEI. The CDR3 totals 15 residues. The CDR3 spells CASTQRELLYNEQFF. The CDR3 nucleotides are TGTGCCAGCACCCAGCGGGAGCTTCTCTACAATGAGCAGTTCTTC.

The chain uses TRBV29-1 and TRBJ2-3; 9 nucleotides line up with TRBD2. There are 14 residues in the CDR3. Germline V gene sequence: CDR1 SQVTM, CDR2 ANQGSEA. V lost 1 base to trimming and J lost 4 bases; unmatched junction nucleotides: 3. CDR3 nucleotides: TGCAGCGTTGAAGGGGCGGGAGGGCCAGATACGCAGTATTTT. This translates into CSVEGAGGPDTQYF.

This clone came up once. The V and J genes are TRBV3-1 (or the pseudogene TRBV3-2) and TRBJ1-6; D is perhaps TRBD1 (5 bases). This CDR3 contains 14 residues. Per germline, CDR1 LGHDT and CDR2 YNNKEL (reference sequence). Trimming left V 1 base short and J 14 bases short, with 15 bases between. CDR3 nucleotide sequence: TGTGCCAGCAGCCAAGTCGGGGGTCTTCGATCCCTCCACTTT. Its protein product is CASSQVGGLRSLHF.

The V and J genes are TRBV12-3 or TRBV12-4 and TRBJ2-7; D is unclear. The CDR3 has 12 amino acids. Trimming stripped 3 bases from V and 1 base from J, with 4 bases between. CDR3 DNA: TGTGCCAGCAGTTTTGGGTCCTACGAGCAGTACTTC. Translated: CASSFGSYEQYF.

CDR3 in DNA: TGTGCCAGCAGGGGAACAGGGGCCGGCTATGGCTACACCTTC. Protein: CASRGTGAGYGYTF. The V call is TRBV25-1, the J call TRBJ1-2; 7 nucleotides match TRBD1. Germline V CDR1 and CDR2: MGHDK, SYGVNS. The CDR3 covers 14 residues. V shed 6 bases, J shed 4 bases, and the junction held 8 bases outside the gene matches.

This chain joins TRBV12-3 or TRBV12-4 and TRBJ2-3; D is perhaps TRBD2 (5 bases). This CDR3 has 13 residues. Between the trimmed V and J ends, which lost 4 bases and 7 bases, there was a span of 12 bases. The CDR3 here is CASSSLDFHTQYF. For the CDR3, the DNA is TGTGCCAGCAGTTCCCTGGACTTCCATACGCAGTATTTT.

This rearrangement joins TRBV3-1 (or the pseudogene TRBV3-2) to TRBJ2-7; D is uncertain. Trimming left V 4 bases short and J 4 bases short, with 14 bases between. Per germline, CDR1 LGHDT and CDR2 YNNKEL (reference sequence). The CDR3 length is 14 residues. The CDR3 loop is CASSRDGIAYEQYF. DNA of the CDR3: TGTGCCAGCAGCCGGGATGGAATCGCATACGAGCAGTACTTC.

The chain carries TRBV11-2 and TRBJ1-2; D gene uncertain. The V gene's germline CDR1 is SGHAT and CDR2 FQNNGV. Between the trimmed V and J ends, which lost 1 base and 4 bases, there was a span of 16 bases. This CDR3 is built from 16 residues. CDR3 coding DNA: TGTGCCAGCAGCTTAGTATTGGGCGGAGTGAGCTATGGCTACACCTTC. Its protein product is CASSLVLGGVSYGYTF.

V gene TRBV25-1 combines with J gene TRBJ1-1; D is undetermined. The CDR3 has 12 residues. V dropped 1 base and J dropped 10 bases, with 10 bases sitting between them. CDR1 MGHDK and CDR2 SYGVNS come from the germline V gene. This CDR3 reads CASSELTSLAFF. In DNA form, the CDR3 reads TGTGCCAGCAGTGAATTGACAAGTTTAGCTTTCTTT.

The chain carries TRBV27 and TRBJ1-6; 9 bases fit TRBD1. After removal of 1 base from V and 9 bases from J, the junction contained 10 bases not matched to a gene. The CDR3 extends over 17 amino acids. CDR1 and CDR2 (germline): MNHEY, SMNVEV (reference sequence). DNA for the CDR3: TGTGCCAGCAGTTTATACCCCGCGACAGGGGGAAGTTCACCCCTCCACTTT. Translating it yields CASSLYPATGGSSPLHF.

This chain joins TRBV2 and TRBJ1-5; TRBD1 matches at 9 bases. CDR3 length: 14 residues. The trim removed 5 bases at V and 6 bases at J, leaving 5 bases unmatched. Germline V gene sequence: CDR1 SNHLY, CDR2 FYNNEI. The CDR3: CASSLQGAVQPQHF. DNA of the CDR3: TGTGCCAGCAGTTTACAGGGGGCAGTTCAGCCCCAGCATTTT.

Only one count was recorded for this clone. The rearrangement joins TRBV18 to TRBJ2-6; no clear D. V lost 2 bases and J 0 bases, leaving 8 bases between the germline ends. The length of the CDR3 is 16 residues. Germline CDR1 reads KGHSH; CDR2 reads LQKENI. The CDR3 loop is CASSPNQNSGANVLTF. CDR3 sequence (DNA): TGTGCCAGCTCACCAAATCAGAACTCTGGGGCCAACGTCCTGACTTTC.

V is TRBV10-2 and J is TRBJ2-2; perhaps TRBD2 as D (6 bases). Germline V gene lookup returns CDR1 WSHSY and CDR2 SAAADI. This CDR3 has 14 amino acids. V shed 6 bases and J shed 2 bases, with 10 bases lying between them. The CDR3 coding sequence is TGCGCCAGCAGCCTTGGGACTAACACCGGGGAGCTGTTTTTT. Translation: CASSLGTNTGELFF.

V is TRBV25-1 and J is TRBJ1-4, with D possibly matching TRBD1 (5 bases). The V gene's germline CDR1 is MGHDK and CDR2 SYGVNS. The CDR3 totals 15 residues. The V end lost 0 bases, the J end lost 3 bases, and 8 bases lay between the germline ends. CDR3 loop: CASSEYVGPNEKLFF. Written as DNA, the CDR3 is TGTGCCAGCAGTGAATATGTGGGACCTAATGAAAAACTGTTTTTT.

The gene calls are TRBV4-3 and TRBJ1-5; no clear D. CDR3 size: 15 residues. V lost 0 bases to trimming and J lost 4 bases, with 10 bases between them. CDR1 and CDR2 from the germline V gene are LGHNA and YSLEER. The CDR3 nucleotides read TGCGCCAGCAGCCAAGATCTTTCTGGTAATCAGCCCCAGCATTTT. Protein product: CASSQDLSGNQPQHF.